This T cell receptor beta chain derives from a study of blood T cells in healthy people across ages. Primed by a sample-barcoded 5' primer and a J-beta primer mix, a second PCR proceeded for about 6 to 11 cycles. TCRdb analysed the 5' RACE reads with MiXCR anew, one entry per CDR3 protein. The sample has approximately 600,000 distinct CDR3 sequences; roughly three fifths are singletons. Losses at the gene ends were 5 bases for V and 9 bases for J; bases not matched to a gene: 18. The CDR3 loop spans 16 amino acids. Per germline, CDR1 DFQATT and CDR2 SNEGSKA (reference sequence). The clonotype comes from a man in his sixties in good health. The chain couples TRBV20-1 to TRBJ1-5; 8 bases match TRBD1. The sequencing sample was made of blood. DNA for the CDR3: TGCAGTGCTCCTAACCCGGGACAGGCTGCCGATGGGCCCCAGCATTTT. Residues: CSAPNPGQAADGPQHF.